This T cell receptor (beta chain) was identified in a study of blood T cell repertoires in COVID-19. Study overall: T cells, B-cell-depleted T cells, or PBMCs supplied cDNA or gDNA.

This CDR3 contains 15 residues. CDR1 and CDR2 (germline): SGHRS, YFSETQ. J lost 5 bases, V lost 7 bases, and 11 bases had no gene match. Study processing details: Estimated nucleated cell counts came from reference gene primer amplification. The assay was immunoSEQ multiplex PCR, and TCRdb's table has in-frame clones only and misses some. The DNA gave D and trimming, while V, J and clone size come from that table. The table includes about 170,000 clones, around four fifths detected once. The chain has TRBV5-1 and TRBJ2-1; 8 nucleotides match TRBD2. Material for sequencing was peripheral blood. This TCR derives from a woman of 80 years or more with COVID-19, enrolled during active disease. The CDR3 DNA sequence: TGCGCCAGCCGGGTTCAGCGGGAGCTTGACAATGAGCAGTTCTTC. Amino acids: CASRVQRELDNEQFF.